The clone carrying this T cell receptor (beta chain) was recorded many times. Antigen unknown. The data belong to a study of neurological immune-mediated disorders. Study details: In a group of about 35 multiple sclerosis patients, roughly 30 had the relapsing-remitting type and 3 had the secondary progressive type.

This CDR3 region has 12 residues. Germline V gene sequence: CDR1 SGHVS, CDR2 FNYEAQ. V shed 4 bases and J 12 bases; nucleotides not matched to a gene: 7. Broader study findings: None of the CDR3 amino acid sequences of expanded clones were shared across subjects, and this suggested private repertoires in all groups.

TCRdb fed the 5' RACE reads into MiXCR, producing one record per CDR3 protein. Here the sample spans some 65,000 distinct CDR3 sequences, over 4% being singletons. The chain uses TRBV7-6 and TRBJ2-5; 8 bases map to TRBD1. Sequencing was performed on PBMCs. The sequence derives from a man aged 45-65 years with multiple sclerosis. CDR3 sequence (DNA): TGTGCCAGCAGCTCCGAGGACAGGGCAAAGTACTTC. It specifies CASSSEDRAKYF. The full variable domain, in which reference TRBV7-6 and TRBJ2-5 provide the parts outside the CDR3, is GAGVSQSPRYKVTKRGQDVALRCDPISGHVSLYWYRQALGQGPEFLTYFNYEAQQDKSGLPNDRFSAERPEGSISTLTIQRTEQRDSAMYRCASSSEDRAKYFGPGTRLLVL.